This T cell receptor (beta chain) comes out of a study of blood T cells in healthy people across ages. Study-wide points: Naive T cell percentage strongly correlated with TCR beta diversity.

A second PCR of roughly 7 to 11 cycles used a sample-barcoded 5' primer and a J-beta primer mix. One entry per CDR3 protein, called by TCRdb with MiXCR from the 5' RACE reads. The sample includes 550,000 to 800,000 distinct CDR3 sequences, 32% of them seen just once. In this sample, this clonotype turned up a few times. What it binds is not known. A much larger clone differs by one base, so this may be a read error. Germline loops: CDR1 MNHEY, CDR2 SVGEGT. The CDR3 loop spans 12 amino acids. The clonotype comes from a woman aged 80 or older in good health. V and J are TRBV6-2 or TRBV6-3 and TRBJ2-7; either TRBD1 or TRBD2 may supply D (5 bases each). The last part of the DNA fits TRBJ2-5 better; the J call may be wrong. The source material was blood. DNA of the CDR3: TGTGCCAGCAGCCGGGGACCCGGGACCCAGTACTTC. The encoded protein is CASSRGPGTQYF.